This entry lists 24 T cell receptor beta chains sequenced from one sample in a study of cytomegalovirus exposure and HLA in healthy donors. PCR employed 60 Vbeta and 13 Jbeta primers. TCRdb keeps only in-frame clones here, not all; method: immunoSEQ multiplex PCR. The sample carries 110,000 or so clones, 83% recorded once. The specimen sequenced was PBMCs. The receptors derive from a man aged 18 to 35 in good health and CMV-seronegative.

CDR3 region: CASSTPTSGGSDTQYF. The CDR3 DNA reads as TGTGCCAGCAGCACCCCAACTAGCGGGGGGTCAGATACGCAGTATTTT. The V gene is TRBV7-8, the J gene TRBJ2-3, with 12 bases fitting TRBD2. The J segment lost 4 bases and the V segment lost 5 bases, leaving 7 bases of the junction unmatched. The CDR3 contains 16 residues. Germline assignment: CDR1 SGHVS and CDR2 FQNEAQ.

The chain recombines TRBV15 with TRBJ1-4; TRBD1 might be the D (5 bases). Germline CDR1 is LNHNV and CDR2 is YYDKDF (reference sequence). Trimming stripped 2 bases from V and 5 bases from J, with 6 bases between. The CDR3 has 13 amino acids. This CDR3 reads CATSRTGNEKLFF. CDR3 nucleotides: TGTGCCACCAGCAGAACAGGAAATGAAAAACTGTTTTTT. The whole variable domain, filled in from reference TRBV15 and TRBJ1-4, reads DAMVIQNPRYQVTQFGKPVTLSCSQTLNHNVMYWYQQKSSQAPKLLFHYYDKDFNNEADTPDNFQSRRPNTSFCFLDIRSPGLGDTAMYLCATSRTGNEKLFFGSGTQLSVL.

This clone has a handful of counts. The chain is built from TRBV5-1 and TRBJ2-1, with 8 bases aligning to TRBD1. CDR3 length: 15 residues. V gave up 2 bases and J gave up 4 bases; unmatched junction bases: 5. The V gene's germline CDR1 is SGHRS and CDR2 YFSETQ. DNA of the CDR3: TGCGCCAGCAGCTTAGCAGGGGGCGCGTACAATGAGCAGTTCTTC. This translates into CASSLAGGAYNEQFF.

The V and J genes are TRBV27 and TRBJ2-1; a weak D match, TRBD1 (5 bases). This CDR3 region has 13 residues. Germline-derived CDR1 and CDR2 are MNHEY and SMNVEV (reference sequence). V was pared by 4 bases and J by 7 bases, with 11 bases between. The CDR3 nucleotides are TGTGCCAGCAGTTCCACAGGCCGGAATGAGCAGTTCTTC. This codes for CASSSTGRNEQFF.

V usage is TRBV11-3 and J usage is TRBJ2-2, with a weak D call TRBD2 (6 bases). The germline V gene encodes CDR1 SGHNT and CDR2 YENEEA. The CDR3 covers 16 residues. The V end was cut by 5 bases, the J end by 0 bases, with 13 bases between. The CDR3 loop reads CASSPRTTSNTGELFF. CDR3 bases: TGTGCCAGCAGCCCCCGGACTACCTCGAACACCGGGGAGCTGTTTTTT.

J is TRBJ2-1 and V is TRBV25-1; 12 bases are a match to TRBD1. V shed 2 bases and J 6 bases; nucleotides not matched to a gene: 2. The V gene's germline CDR1 is MGHDK and CDR2 SYGVNS. The CDR3 is 15 amino acids. CDR3 protein: CASSEVGQGANEQFF. The CDR3 DNA is TGTGCCAGCAGTGAAGTGGGACAGGGGGCCAATGAGCAGTTCTTC.

The CDR3 DNA reads TGTGCCAGCAGGTCCGGGACTAGCGGGAGTCCCTACGAGCAGTACTTC. Translating it yields CASRSGTSGSPYEQYF. The chain is built from TRBV11-3 and TRBJ2-7, with 14 bases that match TRBD2. This CDR3 spans 16 amino acids. After removal of 6 bases from V and 2 bases from J, the junction contained 6 bases not matched to a gene. Per germline, CDR1 SGHNT and CDR2 YENEEA.

V and J are TRBV7-8 and TRBJ1-1, with a possible D match to TRBD1 (6 bases). Germline CDR1 SGHVS, CDR2 FQNEAQ. Trimming stripped 2 bases from V and 0 bases from J, with 13 bases between. This CDR3 spans 16 amino acids. The CDR3 DNA reads as TGTGCCAGCAGCTTACGGGGGGCGGAAGTGAACACTGAAGCTTTCTTT. Amino acid sequence: CASSLRGAEVNTEAFF.

The rearrangement joins TRBV4-3 to TRBJ2-1, with 9 positions matching TRBD2. CDR1 LGHNA and CDR2 YSLEER come from the germline V gene. Trimming took 0 bases from V and 6 from J; bases not matched to a gene: 9. CDR3 length: 17 amino acids. The CDR3 protein is CASSQDEGREGVNEQFF. CDR3 DNA sequence: TGCGCCAGCAGCCAAGACGAGGGGCGGGAGGGGGTCAATGAGCAGTTCTTC.

V usage is TRBV19 and J usage is TRBJ2-5, with 10 positions matching TRBD1. Looked up from germline, CDR1 is LNHDA and CDR2 is SQIVND (reference sequence). The CDR3 has 12 amino acids. The V gene end was trimmed by 8 bases and the J gene end by 5 bases; junction bases not matched to a gene: 2. The CDR3 coding sequence is TGTGCCAGTTGGGACAGGGGTGAGACCCAGTACTTC. The encoded protein is CASWDRGETQYF.

This sequence joins TRBV4-1 and TRBJ2-1, with a weak D call TRBD2 (5 bases). This CDR3 spans 15 amino acids. From germline, CDR1 is MGHRA and CDR2 YSYEKL. V lost 1 base and J lost 9, with 16 bases in between. CDR3 in amino acids: CASSQGGAASGEQFF. The CDR3 DNA reads TGCGCCAGCAGCCAAGGGGGAGCCGCATCGGGTGAGCAGTTCTTC.

The chain links TRBV4-3 to TRBJ1-2, with 9 bases matching TRBD1. V lost 4 bases to trimming and J lost 3 bases; unmatched junction nucleotides: 6. The length of the CDR3 is 15 residues. Germline CDR1 reads LGHNA; CDR2 reads YSLEER. The CDR3 loop reads CASSPRGQGDYGYTF. DNA of the CDR3: TGCGCCAGCAGCCCACGGGGACAGGGTGACTATGGCTACACCTTC.

The J gene is TRBJ1-4, the V gene TRBV28, with 9 bases matching TRBD1. The ends lost 5 bases at V and 5 bases at J; junction bases unmatched: 9. Germline assignment: CDR1 MDHEN and CDR2 SYDVKM. This CDR3 is built from 16 residues. The CDR3 bases are TGTGCCAGCAGTCATCGTGGGACAGGGAGAAATGAAAAACTGTTTTTT. Translated: CASSHRGTGRNEKLFF.

This clone appeared a few times. This chain joins TRBV9 and TRBJ1-3, with D uncertain. Germline V gives CDR1 SGDLS, CDR2 YYNGEE. This CDR3 region has 15 residues. V was clipped by 0 bases and J by 0 bases, with 7 bases between them. CDR3 sequence: CASSVGASSGNTIYF. The DNA for the CDR3 is TGTGCCAGCAGCGTAGGGGCCAGCTCTGGAAACACCATATATTTT.

This chain uses TRBV7-3 with TRBJ2-3; 8 positions match TRBD1. The junction had 1 base not matched to a gene; V was cut back by 4 bases and J by 4 bases. CDR3 size: 13 residues. CDR1 and CDR2 from the germline V gene are SGHTA and FQGTGA. The DNA of the CDR3 is TGTGCCAGCAGCTCACAGGGGGCAGATACGCAGTATTTT. Its protein is CASSSQGADTQYF.

V and J are TRBV7-2 and TRBJ1-6; 11 bases align to TRBD1. The CDR3 extends over 15 amino acids. Germline values: CDR1 SGHTA, CDR2 FQGNSA. V lost 4 bases, J lost 11 bases, and 7 bases stayed unmatched. CDR3 bases: TGTGCCAGCAGCTCGGACAGGGGGCATGGGACACCCCTCCACTTT. Encoded protein: CASSSDRGHGTPLHF.

The V gene is TRBV4-1, the J gene TRBJ2-7; tentatively, D is TRBD1 (5 bases). Trimming left V 4 bases short and J 7 bases short, with 23 bases between. The CDR3 is 16 amino acids. Germline values: CDR1 MGHRA, CDR2 YSYEKL. Here the CDR3 DNA reads TGCGCCAGCAGCCCCCGTCGGACAAATACCCCTGTAGAGCAGTACTTC. Translating it yields CASSPRRTNTPVEQYF.

The rearrangement links TRBV7-9 to TRBJ2-3; TRBD2 aligns across 8 bases. The length of the CDR3 is 15 residues. Trimming at V came to 3 bases and at J to 3 bases, leaving 5 bases not matched to a gene. Germline V lookup: CDR1 SEHNR, CDR2 FQNEAQ (reference sequence). CDR3 sequence (DNA): TGTGCCAGCAGCTTGTTGATAGCGGGAACAGATACGCAGTATTTT. Its translation: CASSLLIAGTDTQYF.

The chain combines TRBV2 with TRBJ2-7; D remains ambiguous. This CDR3 spans 13 amino acids. From germline, CDR1 is SNHLY and CDR2 FYNNEI. Trimming cost V 2 bases and J 2 bases, with 7 bases left between them. CDR3 DNA sequence: TGTGCCAGCAGTGAAACCACACCCTACGAGCAGTACTTC. Protein: CASSETTPYEQYF.

J is TRBJ2-1 and V is TRBV28; TRBD2 might be the D (6 bases). The CDR3 has 13 residues. Trimming pared 6 bases from V and 5 bases from J, leaving 11 bases between. Germline values: CDR1 MDHEN, CDR2 SYDVKM. The CDR3 sequence: CASSGRGHNEQFF. The CDR3 bases are TGTGCCAGCAGCGGGAGAGGTCACAATGAGCAGTTCTTC. Using reference TRBV28 and TRBJ2-1 for the parts outside the CDR3, the full variable domain is DVKVTQSSRYLVKRTGEKVFLECVQDMDHENMFWYRQDPGLGLRLIYFSYDVKMKEKGDIPEGYSVSREKKERFSLILESASTNQTSMYLCASSGRGHNEQFFGPGTRLTVL.

The chain employs TRBV6-1 and TRBJ1-3, with 7 bases lining up with TRBD1. The junction had 3 bases not matched to a gene; V was cut back by 6 bases and J by 1 base. This CDR3 is 14 amino acids long. The germline V gene encodes CDR1 MNHNS and CDR2 SASEGT. CDR3 sequence reads: CASSQGGSGNTIYF. The CDR3 DNA is TGTGCCAGCAGCCAGGGGGGTTCTGGAAACACCATATATTTT.

This sequence joins TRBV4-3 and TRBJ2-2; weak D call: TRBD1 (6 bases). The V end lost 4 bases, the J end lost 4 bases, and 16 bases lay between the germline ends. The CDR3 spans 16 residues. The germline V gene has CDR1 LGHNA and CDR2 YSLEER. For the CDR3, the DNA is TGCGCCAGCAGCCCTCGACTACAGGGAATCACCGGGGAGCTGTTTTTT. Translation gives CASSPRLQGITGELFF.

The V call is TRBV20-1, the J call TRBJ1-2; D ambiguous. V was cut by 3 bases and J by 6 bases, with 2 bases left in between. Germline V gives CDR1 DFQATT, CDR2 SNEGSKA (reference sequence). The CDR3 is 9 residues long. CDR3 in amino acids: CSASDGYTF. CDR3 DNA: TGCAGTGCTAGCGATGGCTACACCTTC.

The J gene is TRBJ2-7, the V gene TRBV27, with 8 nucleotides matching TRBD2. CDR1 and CDR2 (germline): MNHEY, SMNVEV (reference sequence). This CDR3 contains 14 residues. The junction had 6 bases not matched to a gene; V was cut back by 7 bases and J by 1 base. CDR3 sequence: CASKTGLVSYEQYF. DNA of the CDR3: TGTGCCAGCAAGACGGGACTAGTGTCCTACGAGCAGTACTTC.